This T cell receptor beta chain was captured by sequencing in a study of cytomegalovirus exposure and HLA in healthy donors. The CDR3 consists of 15 residues. Looked up from germline, CDR1 is MNHNY and CDR2 is SVGAGI (reference sequence). The ends lost 5 bases at V and 7 bases at J; junction bases unmatched: 7. To note about this clone: The antigen is not known.

The PCR ran on 60 Vbeta and 13 Jbeta primers. Here immunoSEQ multiplex PCR was the method, and the copy in TCRdb shows in-frame clones only, minus some. The data show over 100,000 clones, just under 70% seen once. Regarding the study as a whole: A few CMV-associated chains were confirmed in vitro to be specific for CMV antigens.

Material for sequencing was PBMCs. This sequence joins TRBV6-6 and TRBJ1-4; 10 bases are a match to TRBD1. The TCR originated in a woman in her seventies in good health and CMV-seropositive. In nucleotides, the CDR3 is TGTGCCAGCAGTAGCCCCGACAGGGGGCCTGAAAAACTGTTTTTT. Translating it yields CASSSPDRGPEKLFF.